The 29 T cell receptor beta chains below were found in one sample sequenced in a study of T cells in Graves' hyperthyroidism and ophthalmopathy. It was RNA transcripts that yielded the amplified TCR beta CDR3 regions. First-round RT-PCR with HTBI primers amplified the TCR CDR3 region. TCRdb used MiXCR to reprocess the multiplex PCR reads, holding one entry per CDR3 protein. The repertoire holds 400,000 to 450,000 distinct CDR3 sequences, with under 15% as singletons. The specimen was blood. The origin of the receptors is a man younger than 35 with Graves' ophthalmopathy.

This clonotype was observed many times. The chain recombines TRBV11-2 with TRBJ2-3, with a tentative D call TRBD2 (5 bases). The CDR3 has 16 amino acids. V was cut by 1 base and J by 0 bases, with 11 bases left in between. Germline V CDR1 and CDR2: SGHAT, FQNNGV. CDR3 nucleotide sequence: TGTGCCAGCAGCTTAGTCCGGGGTCCTAGCACAGATACGCAGTATTTT. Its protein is CASSLVRGPSTDTQYF.

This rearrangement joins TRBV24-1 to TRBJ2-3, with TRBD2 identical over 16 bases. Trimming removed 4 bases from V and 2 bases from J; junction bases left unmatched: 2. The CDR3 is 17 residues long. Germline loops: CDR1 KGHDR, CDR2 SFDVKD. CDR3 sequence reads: CATSDGTSGRATDTQYF. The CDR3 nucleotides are TGTGCCACCAGTGACGGGACTAGCGGGAGGGCCACAGATACGCAGTATTTT.

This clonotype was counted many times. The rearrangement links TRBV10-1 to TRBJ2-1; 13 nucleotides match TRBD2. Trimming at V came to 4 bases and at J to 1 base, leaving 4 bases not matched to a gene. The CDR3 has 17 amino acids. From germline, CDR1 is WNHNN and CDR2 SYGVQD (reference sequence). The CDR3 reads CASSVGTSGASYNEQFF. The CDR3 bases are TGCGCCAGCAGTGTCGGGACTAGCGGGGCATCCTACAATGAGCAGTTCTTC.

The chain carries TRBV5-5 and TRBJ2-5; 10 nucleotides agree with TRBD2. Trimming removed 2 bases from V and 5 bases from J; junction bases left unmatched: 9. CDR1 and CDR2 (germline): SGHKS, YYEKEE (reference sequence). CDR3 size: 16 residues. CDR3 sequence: CASSFFSGGVFETQYF. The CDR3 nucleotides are TGTGCCAGCAGCTTCTTCAGCGGGGGGGTTTTTGAGACCCAGTACTTC. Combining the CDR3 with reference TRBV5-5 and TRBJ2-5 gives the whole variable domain DAGVTQSPTHLIKTRGQQVTLRCSPISGHKSVSWYQQVLGQGPQFIFQYYEKEERGRGNFPDRFSARQFPNYSSELNVNALLLGDSALYLCASSFFSGGVFETQYFGPGTRLLVL.

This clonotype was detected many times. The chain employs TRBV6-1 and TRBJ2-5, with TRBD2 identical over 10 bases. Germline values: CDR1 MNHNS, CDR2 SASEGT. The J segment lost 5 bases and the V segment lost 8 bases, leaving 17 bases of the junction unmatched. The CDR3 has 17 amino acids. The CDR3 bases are TGTGCCAGCGCCTTAGCGGGGGGCACAATAGGTGCGGAGACCCAGTACTTC. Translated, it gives CASALAGGTIGAETQYF.

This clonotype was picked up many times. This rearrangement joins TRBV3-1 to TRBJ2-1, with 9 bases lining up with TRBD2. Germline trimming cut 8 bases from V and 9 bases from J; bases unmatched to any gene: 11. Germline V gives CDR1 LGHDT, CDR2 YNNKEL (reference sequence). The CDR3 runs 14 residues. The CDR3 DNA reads TGTGCCAGCTCCGGTGGGCGGGGGGGTGGTGAGCAGTTCTTC. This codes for CASSGGRGGGEQFF.

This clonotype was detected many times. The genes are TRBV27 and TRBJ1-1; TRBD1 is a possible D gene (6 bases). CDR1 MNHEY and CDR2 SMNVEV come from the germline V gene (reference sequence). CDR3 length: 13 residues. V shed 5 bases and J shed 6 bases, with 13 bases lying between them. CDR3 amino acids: CASSIQGSPEAFF. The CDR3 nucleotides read TGTGCCAGCAGTATACAGGGATCACCTGAAGCTTTCTTT.

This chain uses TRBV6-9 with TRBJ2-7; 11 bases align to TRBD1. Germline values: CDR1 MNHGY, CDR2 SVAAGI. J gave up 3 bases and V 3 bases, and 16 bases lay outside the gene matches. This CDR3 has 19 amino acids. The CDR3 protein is CASSYFRVGQGALGYEQYF. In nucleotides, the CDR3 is TGTGCCAGCAGTTACTTTCGTGTAGGACAGGGGGCGCTCGGCTACGAGCAGTACTTC.

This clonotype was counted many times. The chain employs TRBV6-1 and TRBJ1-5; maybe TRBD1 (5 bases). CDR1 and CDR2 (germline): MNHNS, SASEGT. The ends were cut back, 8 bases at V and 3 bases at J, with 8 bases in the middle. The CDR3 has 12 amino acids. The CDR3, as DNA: TGTGCCAGCCCGGACACCAATCAGCCCCAGCATTTT. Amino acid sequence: CASPDTNQPQHF.

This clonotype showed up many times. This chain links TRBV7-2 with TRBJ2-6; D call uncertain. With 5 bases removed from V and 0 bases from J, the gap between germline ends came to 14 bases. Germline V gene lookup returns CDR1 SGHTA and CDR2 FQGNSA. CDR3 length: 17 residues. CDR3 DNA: TGTGCCAGCAGCCTACGCCTGAGCGTCTCTGGGGCCAACGTCCTGACTTTC. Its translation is CASSLRLSVSGANVLTF.

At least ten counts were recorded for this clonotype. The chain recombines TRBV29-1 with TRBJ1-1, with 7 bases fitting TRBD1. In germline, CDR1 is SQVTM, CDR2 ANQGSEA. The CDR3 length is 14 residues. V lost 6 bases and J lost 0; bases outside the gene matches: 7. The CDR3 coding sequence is TGCAGCGTGGGAAGACAGGGTCTGAACACTGAAGCTTTCTTT. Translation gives CSVGRQGLNTEAFF.

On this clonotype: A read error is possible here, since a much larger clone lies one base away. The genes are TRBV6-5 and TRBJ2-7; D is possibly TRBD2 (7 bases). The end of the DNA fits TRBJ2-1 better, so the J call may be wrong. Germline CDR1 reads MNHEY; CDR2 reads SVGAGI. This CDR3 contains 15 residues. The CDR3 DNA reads TGTGCCAGCAGTTACTCGGGGGGGGCCACCTACGAGCAGTTCTTC. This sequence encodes CASSYSGGATYEQFF.

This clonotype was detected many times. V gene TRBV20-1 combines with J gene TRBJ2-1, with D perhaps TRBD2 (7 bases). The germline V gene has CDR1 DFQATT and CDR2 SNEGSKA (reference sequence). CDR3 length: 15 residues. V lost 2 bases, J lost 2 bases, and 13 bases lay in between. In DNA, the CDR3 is TGCAGTGCTAGAAGTAGGGGGGGAGCCTACAATGAGCAGTTCTTC. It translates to CSARSRGGAYNEQFF.

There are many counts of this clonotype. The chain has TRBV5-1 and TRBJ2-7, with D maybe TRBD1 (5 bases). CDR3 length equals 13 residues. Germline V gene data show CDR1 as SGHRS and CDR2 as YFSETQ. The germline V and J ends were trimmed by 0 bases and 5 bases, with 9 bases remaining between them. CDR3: CASSLVQGHEQYF. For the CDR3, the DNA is TGCGCCAGCAGCTTGGTTCAGGGCCACGAGCAGTACTTC.

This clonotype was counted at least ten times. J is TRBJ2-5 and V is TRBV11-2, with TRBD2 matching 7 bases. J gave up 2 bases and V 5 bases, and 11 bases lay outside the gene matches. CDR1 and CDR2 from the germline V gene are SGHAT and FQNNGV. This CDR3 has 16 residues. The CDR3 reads CASSPFPILAQETQYF. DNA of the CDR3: TGTGCCAGCAGCCCTTTCCCCATACTAGCGCAAGAGACCCAGTACTTC. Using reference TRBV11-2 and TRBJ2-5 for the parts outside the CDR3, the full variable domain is EAGVAQSPRYKIIEKRQSVAFWCNPISGHATLYWYQQILGQGPKLLIQFQNNGVVDDSQLPKDRFSAERLKGVDSTLKIQPAKLEDSAVYLCASSPFPILAQETQYFGPGTRLLVL.

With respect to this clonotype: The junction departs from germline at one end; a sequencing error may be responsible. The CDR3 DNA follows: TGTGCCAGCGGTTACAGGCGGGGGGGGACCGGGGAGCTGTTTTTT. Its translation is CASGYRRGGTGELFF. The chain joins TRBV6-9 to TRBJ2-2; 9 bases map to TRBD2. CDR1 and CDR2 (germline): MNHGY, SVAAGI. The CDR3 extends over 15 amino acids.

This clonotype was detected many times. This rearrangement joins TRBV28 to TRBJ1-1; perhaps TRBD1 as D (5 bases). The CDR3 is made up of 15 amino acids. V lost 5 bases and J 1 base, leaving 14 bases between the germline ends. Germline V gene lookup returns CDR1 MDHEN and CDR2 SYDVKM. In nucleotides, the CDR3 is TGTGCCAGCAGTACCCCTCAGGGAGGGAACACTGAAGCTTTCTTT. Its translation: CASSTPQGGNTEAFF. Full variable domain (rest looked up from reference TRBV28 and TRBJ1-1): DVKVTQSSRYLVKRTGEKVFLECVQDMDHENMFWYRQDPGLGLRLIYFSYDVKMKEKGDIPEGYSVSREKKERFSLILESASTNQTSMYLCASSTPQGGNTEAFFGQGTRLTVV.

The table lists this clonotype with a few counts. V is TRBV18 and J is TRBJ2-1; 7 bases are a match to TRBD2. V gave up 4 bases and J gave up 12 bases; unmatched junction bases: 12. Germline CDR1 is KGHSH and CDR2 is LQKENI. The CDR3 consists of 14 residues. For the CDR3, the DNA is TGTGCCAGCTCACAGACAGCGGGGACTGCGGGGCAGTTCTTC. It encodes CASSQTAGTAGQFF.

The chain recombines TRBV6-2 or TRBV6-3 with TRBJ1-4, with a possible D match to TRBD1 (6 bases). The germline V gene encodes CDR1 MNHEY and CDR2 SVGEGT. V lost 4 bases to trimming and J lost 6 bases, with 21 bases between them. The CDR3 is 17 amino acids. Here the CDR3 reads CASSSSPCEGDYEKLFF. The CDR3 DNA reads TGTGCCAGCAGTTCCAGCCCCTGTGAGGGGGATTATGAAAAACTGTTTTTT.

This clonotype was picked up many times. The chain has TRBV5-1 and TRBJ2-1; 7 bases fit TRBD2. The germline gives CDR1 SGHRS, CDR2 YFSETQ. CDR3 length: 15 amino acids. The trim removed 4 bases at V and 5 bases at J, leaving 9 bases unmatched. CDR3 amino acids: CASSLRGSGHNEQFF. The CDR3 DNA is TGCGCCAGCAGCCTGCGCGGGAGCGGTCACAATGAGCAGTTCTTC.

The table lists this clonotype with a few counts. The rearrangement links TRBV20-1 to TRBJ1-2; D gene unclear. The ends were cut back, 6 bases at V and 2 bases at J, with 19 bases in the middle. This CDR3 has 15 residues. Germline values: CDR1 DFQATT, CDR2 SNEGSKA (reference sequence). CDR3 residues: CSAPVGGAQNYGYTF. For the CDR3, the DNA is TGCAGTGCCCCTGTAGGAGGAGCCCAGAACTATGGCTACACCTTC.

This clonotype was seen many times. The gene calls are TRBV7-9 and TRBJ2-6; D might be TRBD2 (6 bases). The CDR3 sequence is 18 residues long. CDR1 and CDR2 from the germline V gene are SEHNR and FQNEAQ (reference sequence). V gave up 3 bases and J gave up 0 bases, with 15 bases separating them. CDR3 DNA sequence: TGTGCCAGCAGCTTCTTTCCGGGACTGTCCTCTGGGGCCAACGTCCTGACTTTC. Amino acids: CASSFFPGLSSGANVLTF.

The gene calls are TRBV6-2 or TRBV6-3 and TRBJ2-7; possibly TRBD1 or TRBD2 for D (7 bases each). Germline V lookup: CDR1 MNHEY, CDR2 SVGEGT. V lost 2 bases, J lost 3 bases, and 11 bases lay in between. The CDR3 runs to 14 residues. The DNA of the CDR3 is TGTGCCAGCAGTTACGCAGGGGGGGGCTACGAGCAGTACTTC. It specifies CASSYAGGGYEQYF.

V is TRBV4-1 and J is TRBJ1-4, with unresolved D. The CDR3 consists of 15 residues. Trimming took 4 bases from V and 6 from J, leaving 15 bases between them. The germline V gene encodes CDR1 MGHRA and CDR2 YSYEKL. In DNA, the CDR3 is TGCGCCAGCAGCCCCCCTGGCGGGCAGTATGAAAAACTGTTTTTT. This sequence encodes CASSPPGGQYEKLFF.

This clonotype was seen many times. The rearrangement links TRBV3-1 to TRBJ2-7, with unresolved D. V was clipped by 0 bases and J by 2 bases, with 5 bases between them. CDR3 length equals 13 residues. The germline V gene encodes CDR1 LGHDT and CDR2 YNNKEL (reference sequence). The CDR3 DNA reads TGTGCCAGCAGCCAAGAAAGACCCTACGAGCAGTACTTC. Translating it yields CASSQERPYEQYF.

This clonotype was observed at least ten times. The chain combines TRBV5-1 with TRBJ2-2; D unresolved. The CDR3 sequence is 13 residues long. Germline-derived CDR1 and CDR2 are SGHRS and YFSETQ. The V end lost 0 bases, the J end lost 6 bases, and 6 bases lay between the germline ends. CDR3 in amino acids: CASSLEGSGELFF. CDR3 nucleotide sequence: TGCGCCAGCAGCTTGGAGGGATCCGGGGAGCTGTTTTTT.

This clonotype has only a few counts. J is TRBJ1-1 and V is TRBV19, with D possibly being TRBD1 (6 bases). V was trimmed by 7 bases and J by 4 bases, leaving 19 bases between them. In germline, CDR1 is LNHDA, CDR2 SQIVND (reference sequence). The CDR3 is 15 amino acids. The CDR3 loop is CASMGGLSITTEAFF. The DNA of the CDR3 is TGTGCCAGTATGGGGGGCCTAAGCATTACCACTGAAGCTTTCTTT.

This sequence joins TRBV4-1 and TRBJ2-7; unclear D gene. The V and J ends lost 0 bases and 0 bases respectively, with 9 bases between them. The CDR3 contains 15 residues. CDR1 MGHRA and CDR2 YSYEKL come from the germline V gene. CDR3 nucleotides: TGCGCCAGCAGCCAAGAATGGGCCTCCTCCTACGAGCAGTACTTC. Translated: CASSQEWASSYEQYF.

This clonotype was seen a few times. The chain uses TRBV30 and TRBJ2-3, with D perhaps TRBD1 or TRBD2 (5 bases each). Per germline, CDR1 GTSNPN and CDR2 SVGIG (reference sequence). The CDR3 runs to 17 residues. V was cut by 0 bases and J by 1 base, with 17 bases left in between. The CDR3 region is CAWSVRWVRGGTDTQYF. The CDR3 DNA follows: TGTGCCTGGAGTGTACGTTGGGTGAGAGGGGGCACAGATACGCAGTATTTT.